The rows below give T cell receptor beta chains drawn from one sample of a study of blood T cell repertoires in COVID-19. Generated by immunoSEQ multiplex PCR, the TCRdb table keeps only in-frame clones and is missing some. The table includes roughly 250,000 clones, approximately 84% detected once. Input material: peripheral blood. These receptors were collected from an elderly woman with acute or convalescent COVID-19. Both conserved end residues are part of each CDR3. D genes are given only for firm matches. Clone size is not always given. Where it is, it says once, few, many or a class for expanded clones.

V,size,D,length,J,CDR3,DNA
TRBV5-6,-,-,16,TRBJ2-3,CASSLSTRDFTDTQYF,TGTGCCAGCAGCTTGAGTACCAGGGATTTCACAGATACGCAGTATTTT
TRBV19,-,-,12,TRBJ2-5,CASSISGETQYF,TGTGCCAGTAGTATATCGGGAGAGACCCAGTACTTC
TRBV15,-,-,14,TRBJ1-6,CATSRDTVNSPLHF,TGTGCCACCAGCAGAGATACAGTTAATTCACCCCTCCACTTT
TRBV6-2/TRBV6-3,-,TRBD1,14,TRBJ1-4,CASSSGTGREKLFF,TGTGCCAGCAGTTCCGGGACAGGTCGCGAAAAACTGTTTTTT
TRBV11-3,-,TRBD1,14,TRBJ2-1,CASSLGQGANEQFF,TGTGCCAGCAGCTTAGGACAGGGGGCCAATGAGCAGTTCTTC
TRBV7-9,-,-,16,TRBJ2-5,CASSLGLTNGGETQYF,TGTGCCAGCAGCTTAGGGCTAACAAACGGCGGGGAGACCCAGTACTTC
TRBV29-1,once,TRBD1,15,TRBJ1-1,CSVEDNRGRNTEAFF,TGCAGCGTTGAAGACAACAGGGGGCGCAACACTGAAGCTTTCTTT
TRBV5-1,-,TRBD1,14,TRBJ1-6,CASSSGQDNSPLHF,TGCGCCAGCAGCTCAGGACAGGATAATTCACCCCTCCACTTT
TRBV5-6,-,TRBD1,17,TRBJ1-6,CASSSRGQEKLRSPLHF,TGTGCCAGCAGCTCGAGGGGACAGGAAAAACTTCGATCACCCCTCCACTTT
TRBV7-9,-,-,14,TRBJ1-6,CASSSRTGNSPLHF,TGTGCCAGCAGCTCACGGACGGGGAATTCACCCCTCCACTTT
TRBV2,-,TRBD2,17,TRBJ2-1,CASSWLLAASTYNEQFF,TGTGCCAGCAGTTGGTTACTAGCGGCATCGACCTACAATGAGCAGTTCTTC
TRBV5-6,-,TRBD1,15,TRBJ2-1,CASSAGTGVYNEQFF,TGTGCCAGCAGCGCCGGGACAGGGGTTTACAATGAGCAGTTCTTC
TRBV7-2,-,-,15,TRBJ2-7,CASSLGSQGGYEQYF,TGTGCCAGCAGCTTAGGCTCACAGGGTGGCTACGAGCAGTACTTC
TRBV2,few,TRBD1,14,TRBJ1-2,CATKGGQGADGYTF,TGTGCCACCAAAGGGGGACAGGGTGCTGATGGCTACACCTTC
TRBV6-5,-,TRBD1,15,TRBJ1-1,CASRTTGGARTEAFF,TGTGCCAGCAGAACCACAGGGGGCGCGAGGACTGAAGCTTTCTTT
TRBV7-9,-,TRBD1,18,TRBJ2-5,CASSSNRGTHRYQETQYF,TGTGCCAGCAGCAGTAACAGGGGGACCCATCGATACCAAGAGACCCAGTACTTC
TRBV2,-,-,14,TRBJ1-6,CASSASAGHSPLHF,TGTGCCAGCAGTGCTTCGGCAGGGCATTCACCCCTCCACTTT
TRBV7-2,-,-,13,TRBJ1-2,CASSLGRESGYTF,TGTGCCAGCAGCTTGGGCAGAGAATCTGGCTACACCTTC
TRBV3-1/TRBV3-2,-,-,13,TRBJ2-7,CASSQRTAYEQYF,TGTGCCAGCAGCCAAAGGACAGCCTACGAGCAGTACTTC